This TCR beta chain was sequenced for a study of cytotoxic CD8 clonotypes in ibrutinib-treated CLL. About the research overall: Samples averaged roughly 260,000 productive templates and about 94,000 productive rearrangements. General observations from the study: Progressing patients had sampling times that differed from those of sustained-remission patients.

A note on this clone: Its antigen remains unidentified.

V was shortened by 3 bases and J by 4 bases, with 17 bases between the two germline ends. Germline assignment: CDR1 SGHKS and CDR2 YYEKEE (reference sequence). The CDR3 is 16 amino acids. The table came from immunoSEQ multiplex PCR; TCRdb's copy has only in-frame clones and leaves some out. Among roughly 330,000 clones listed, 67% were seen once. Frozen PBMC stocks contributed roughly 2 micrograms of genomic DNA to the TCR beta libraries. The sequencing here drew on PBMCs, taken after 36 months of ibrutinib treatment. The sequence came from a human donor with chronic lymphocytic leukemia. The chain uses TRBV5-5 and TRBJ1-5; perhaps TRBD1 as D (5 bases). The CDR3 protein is CASSSHSGVGNQPQHF. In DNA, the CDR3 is TGTGCCAGCAGCTCCCACTCGGGGGTAGGAAATCAGCCCCAGCATTTT.